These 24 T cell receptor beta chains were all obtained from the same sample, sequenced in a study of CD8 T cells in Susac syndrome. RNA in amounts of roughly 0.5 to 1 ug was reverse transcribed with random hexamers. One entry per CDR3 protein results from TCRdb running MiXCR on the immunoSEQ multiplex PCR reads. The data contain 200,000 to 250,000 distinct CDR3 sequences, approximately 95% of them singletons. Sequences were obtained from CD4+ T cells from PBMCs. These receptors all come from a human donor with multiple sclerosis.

In DNA form, the CDR3 reads TGCAGTGCTAGAGATATAGCGGAAGAGCAGTTCTTC. Translated: CSARDIAEEQFF. This chain joins TRBV20-1 and TRBJ2-1, with a tentative D call TRBD2 (6 bases). This CDR3 is 12 amino acids long. CDR1 is DFQATT and CDR2 is SNEGSKA in the germline V gene (reference sequence). The V end was cut by 0 bases, the J end by 10 bases, with 10 bases between.

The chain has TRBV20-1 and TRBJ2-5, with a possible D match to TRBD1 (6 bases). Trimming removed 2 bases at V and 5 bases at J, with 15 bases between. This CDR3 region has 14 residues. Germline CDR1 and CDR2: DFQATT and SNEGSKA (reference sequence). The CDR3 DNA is TGCAGTGCTAGACGGACAGCACCCCGGGAGACCCAGTACTTC. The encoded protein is CSARRTAPRETQYF.

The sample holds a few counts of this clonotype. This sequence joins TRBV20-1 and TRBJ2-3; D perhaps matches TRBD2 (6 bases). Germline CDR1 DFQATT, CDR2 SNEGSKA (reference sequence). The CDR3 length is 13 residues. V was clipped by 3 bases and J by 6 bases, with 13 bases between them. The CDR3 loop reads CSASSGGTDTQYF. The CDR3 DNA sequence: TGCAGTGCTAGTTCTGGGGGGACGGATACGCAGTATTTT.

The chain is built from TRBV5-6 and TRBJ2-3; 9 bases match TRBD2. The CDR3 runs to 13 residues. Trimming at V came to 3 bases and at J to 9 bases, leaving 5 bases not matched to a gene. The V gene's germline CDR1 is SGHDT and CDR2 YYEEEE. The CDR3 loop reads CASSSTLAGTQYF. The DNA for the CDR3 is TGTGCCAGCAGCTCCACCCTAGCGGGGACGCAGTATTTT. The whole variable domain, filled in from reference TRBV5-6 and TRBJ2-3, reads DAGVTQSPTHLIKTRGQQVTLRCSPKSGHDTVSWYQQALGQGPQFIFQYYEEEERQRGNFPDRFSGHQFPNYSSELNVNALLLGDSALYLCASSSTLAGTQYFGPGTRLTVL.

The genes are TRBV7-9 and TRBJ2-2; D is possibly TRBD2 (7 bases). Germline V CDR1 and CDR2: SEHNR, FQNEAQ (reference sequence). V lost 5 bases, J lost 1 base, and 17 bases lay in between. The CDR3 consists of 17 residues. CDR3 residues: CASSGGRRGRNTGELFF. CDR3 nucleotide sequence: TGTGCCAGCAGCGGAGGACGGCGGGGGCGGAACACCGGGGAGCTGTTTTTT.

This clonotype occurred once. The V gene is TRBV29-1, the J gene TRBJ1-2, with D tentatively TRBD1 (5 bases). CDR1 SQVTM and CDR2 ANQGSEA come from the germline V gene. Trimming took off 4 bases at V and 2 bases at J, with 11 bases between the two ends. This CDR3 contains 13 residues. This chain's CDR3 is CSVGRGVNYGYTF. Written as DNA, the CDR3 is TGCAGCGTTGGTCGGGGGGTCAACTATGGCTACACCTTC. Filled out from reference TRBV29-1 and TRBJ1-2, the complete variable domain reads SAVISQKPSRDICQRGTSLTIQCQVDSQVTMMFWYRQQPGQSLTLIATANQGSEATYESGFVIDKFPISRPNLTFSTLTVSNMSPEDSSIYLCSVGRGVNYGYTFGSGTRLTVV.

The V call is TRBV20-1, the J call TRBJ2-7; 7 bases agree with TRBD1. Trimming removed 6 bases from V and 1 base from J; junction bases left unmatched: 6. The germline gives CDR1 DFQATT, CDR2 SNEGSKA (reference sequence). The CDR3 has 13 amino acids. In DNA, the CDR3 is TGCAGTGCCCCCGGGACAGAATCCTACGAGCAGTACTTC. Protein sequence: CSAPGTESYEQYF.

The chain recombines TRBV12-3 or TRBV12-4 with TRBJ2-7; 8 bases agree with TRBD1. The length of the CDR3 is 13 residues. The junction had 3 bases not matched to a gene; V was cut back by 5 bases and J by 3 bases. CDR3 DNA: TGTGCCAGCAGTGTCAGGGGGCTCTACGAGCAGTACTTC. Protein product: CASSVRGLYEQYF.

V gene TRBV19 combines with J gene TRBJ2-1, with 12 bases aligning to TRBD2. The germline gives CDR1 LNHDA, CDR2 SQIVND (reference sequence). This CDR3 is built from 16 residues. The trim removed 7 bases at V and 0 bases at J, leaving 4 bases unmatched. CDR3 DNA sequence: TGTGCCAGTACCCCGACTAGCGGGGGCTCCTACAATGAGCAGTTCTTC. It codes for CASTPTSGGSYNEQFF.

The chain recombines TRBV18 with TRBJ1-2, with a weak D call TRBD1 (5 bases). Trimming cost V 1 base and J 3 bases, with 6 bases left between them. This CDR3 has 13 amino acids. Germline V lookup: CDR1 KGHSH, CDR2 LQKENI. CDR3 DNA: TGTGCCAGCTCACCACTGGGGGACTATGGCTACACCTTC. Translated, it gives CASSPLGDYGYTF.

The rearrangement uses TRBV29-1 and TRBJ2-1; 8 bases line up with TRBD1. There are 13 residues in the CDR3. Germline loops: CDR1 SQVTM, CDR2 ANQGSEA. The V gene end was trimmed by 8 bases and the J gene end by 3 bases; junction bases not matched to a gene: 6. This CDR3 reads CSSLTGGYNEQFF. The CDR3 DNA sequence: TGCAGCAGCCTAACAGGGGGCTACAATGAGCAGTTCTTC.

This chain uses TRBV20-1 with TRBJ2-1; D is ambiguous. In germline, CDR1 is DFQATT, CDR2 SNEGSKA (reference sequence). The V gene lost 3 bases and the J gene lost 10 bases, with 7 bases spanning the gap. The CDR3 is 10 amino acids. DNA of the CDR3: TGCAGTGCTAGTTACGGGGAGCAGTTCTTC. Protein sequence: CSASYGEQFF.

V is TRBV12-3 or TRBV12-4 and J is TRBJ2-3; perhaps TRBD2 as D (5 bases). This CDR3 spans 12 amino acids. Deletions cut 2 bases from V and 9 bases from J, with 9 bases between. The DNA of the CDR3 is TGTGCCAGCAGTTTAAAGAGGGCCACGCAGTATTTT. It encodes CASSLKRATQYF.

CDR3 in amino acids: CATSDVGKVKNIQYF. The CDR3 DNA follows: TGTGCCACCAGTGATGTCGGAAAGGTCAAAAACATTCAGTACTTC. V is TRBV24-1 and J is TRBJ2-4; the D is unclear. The ends were cut back, 3 bases at V and 3 bases at J, with 11 bases in the middle. CDR1 is KGHDR, CDR2 SFDVKD, per germline. The CDR3 has 15 residues.

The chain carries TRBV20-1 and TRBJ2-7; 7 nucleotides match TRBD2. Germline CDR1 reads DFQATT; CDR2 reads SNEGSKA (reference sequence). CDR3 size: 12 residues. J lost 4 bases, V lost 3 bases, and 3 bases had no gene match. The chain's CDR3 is CSARAGVYEQYF. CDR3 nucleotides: TGCAGTGCTAGGGCGGGGGTTTACGAGCAGTACTTC.

CDR3 DNA: TGTGCCAGCAGCGTAGAGGTTAGCTCCTACAATGAGCAGTTCTTC. Protein: CASSVEVSSYNEQFF. The chain has TRBV9 and TRBJ2-1; no clear D gene. V dropped 0 bases and J dropped 0 bases, with 7 bases sitting between them. Germline CDR1 SGDLS, CDR2 YYNGEE. The CDR3 is 15 amino acids.

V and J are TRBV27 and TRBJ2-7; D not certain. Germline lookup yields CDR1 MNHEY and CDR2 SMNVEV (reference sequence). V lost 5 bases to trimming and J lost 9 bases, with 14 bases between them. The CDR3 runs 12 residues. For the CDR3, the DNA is TGTGCCAGCAGTCCACCGAGAGGACCGCAGTACTTC. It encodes CASSPPRGPQYF.

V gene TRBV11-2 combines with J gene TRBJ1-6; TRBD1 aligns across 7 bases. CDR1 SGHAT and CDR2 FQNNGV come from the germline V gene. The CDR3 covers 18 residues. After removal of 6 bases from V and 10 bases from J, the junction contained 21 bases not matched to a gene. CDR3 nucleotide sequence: TGTGCCAGCAGGGGTGGGACAGCCTTAGCCGCCCTTAACTCACCCCTCCACTTT. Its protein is CASRGGTALAALNSPLHF.

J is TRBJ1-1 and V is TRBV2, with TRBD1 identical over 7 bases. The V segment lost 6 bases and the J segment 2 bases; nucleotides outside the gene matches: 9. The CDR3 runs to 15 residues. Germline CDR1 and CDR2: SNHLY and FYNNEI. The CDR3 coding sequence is TGTGCCAGCAGGAAACAGGGGAAATTAAACACTGAAGCTTTCTTT. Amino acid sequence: CASRKQGKLNTEAFF.

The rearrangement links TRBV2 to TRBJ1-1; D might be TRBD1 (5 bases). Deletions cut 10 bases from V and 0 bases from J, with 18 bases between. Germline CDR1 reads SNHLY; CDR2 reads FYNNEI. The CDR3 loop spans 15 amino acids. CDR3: CATEGPRGMNTEAFF. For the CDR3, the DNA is TGTGCCACCGAGGGACCCCGAGGGATGAACACTGAAGCTTTCTTT.

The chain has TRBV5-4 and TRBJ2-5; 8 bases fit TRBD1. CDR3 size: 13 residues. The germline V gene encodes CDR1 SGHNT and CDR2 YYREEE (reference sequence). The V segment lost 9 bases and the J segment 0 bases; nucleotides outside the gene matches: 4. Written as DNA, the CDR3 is TGTGCCAACGAGGACAGGGACCAAGAGACCCAGTACTTC. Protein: CANEDRDQETQYF. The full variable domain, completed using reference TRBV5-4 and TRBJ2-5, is ETGVTQSPTHLIKTRGQQVTLRCSSQSGHNTVSWYQQALGQGPQFIFQYYREEENGRGNFPPRFSGLQFPNYSSELNVNALELDDSALYLCANEDRDQETQYFGPGTRLLVL.

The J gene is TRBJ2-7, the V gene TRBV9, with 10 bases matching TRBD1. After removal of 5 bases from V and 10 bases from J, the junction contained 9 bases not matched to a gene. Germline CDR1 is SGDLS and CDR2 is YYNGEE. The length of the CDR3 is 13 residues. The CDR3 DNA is TGTGCCAGCAGTTTGACAGGGGGCTCGAAACAGTACTTC. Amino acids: CASSLTGGSKQYF.

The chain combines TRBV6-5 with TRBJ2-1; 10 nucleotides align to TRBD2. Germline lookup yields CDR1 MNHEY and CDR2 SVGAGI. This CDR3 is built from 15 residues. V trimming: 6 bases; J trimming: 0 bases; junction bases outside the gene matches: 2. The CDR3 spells CASRLAGSSYNEQFF. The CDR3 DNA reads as TGTGCCAGCAGACTAGCGGGGAGCTCCTACAATGAGCAGTTCTTC.

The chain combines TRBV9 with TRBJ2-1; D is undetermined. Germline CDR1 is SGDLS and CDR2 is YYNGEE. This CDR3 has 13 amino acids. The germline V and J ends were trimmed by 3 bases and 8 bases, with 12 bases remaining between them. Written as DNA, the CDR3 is TGTGCCAGCAGCGCGAGCCGTGGCCATGAGCAGTTCTTC. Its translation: CASSASRGHEQFF.